These 18 T cell receptor beta chains were all obtained from the same sample, sequenced in a study of shared clonotypes between healthy human individuals. Measured with immunoSEQ multiplex PCR; TCRdb has only the in-frame clones, and not every one. The sample gives some 510,000 clones, about four fifths of which show up once; 10% to 15% is in the top ten. The material sequenced was PBMCs. These TCRs come from a woman in her thirties or forties in good health. Some clones in this sample may be carry-over from other donors' samples.

The genes are TRBV19 and TRBJ2-1; D not certain. With 5 bases removed from V and 7 bases from J, the gap between germline ends came to 12 bases. This CDR3 region has 13 residues. CDR1 is LNHDA and CDR2 is SQIVND in the germline V gene (reference sequence). DNA of the CDR3: TGTGCCAGTAGTTCCAGACCTGGGAATGAGCAGTTCTTC. It specifies CASSSRPGNEQFF.

The sample holds many counts of this clone. The rearrangement links TRBV6-5 to TRBJ1-2, with 9 bases that match TRBD1. V lost 9 bases to trimming and J lost 2 bases; unmatched junction nucleotides: 4. CDR1 is MNHEY and CDR2 is SVGAGI in the germline V gene. The CDR3 consists of 13 residues. The CDR3 here is CASYRGQNYGYTF. CDR3 in DNA: TGTGCCAGTTACAGGGGGCAAAACTATGGCTACACCTTC.

The CDR3 nucleotides are TGTGCCAGCAGTTCCCGGGACAACGAGCAGTACTTC. It translates to CASSSRDNEQYF. This chain uses TRBV27 with TRBJ2-7; D perhaps matches TRBD1 (6 bases). This CDR3 region has 12 residues. Trimming stripped 4 bases from V and 5 bases from J, with 9 bases between. Germline assignment: CDR1 MNHEY and CDR2 SMNVEV (reference sequence).

The chain is built from TRBV19 and TRBJ1-1, with D hard to call. Germline loops: CDR1 LNHDA, CDR2 SQIVND (reference sequence). This CDR3 has 13 amino acids. V lost 0 bases and J 6 bases, leaving 8 bases between the germline ends. CDR3 sequence reads: CASSIESRAEAFF. Written as DNA, the CDR3 is TGTGCCAGTAGTATAGAATCCAGAGCTGAAGCTTTCTTT.

V is TRBV19 and J is TRBJ2-7; weak D call: TRBD2 (6 bases). Looked up from germline, CDR1 is LNHDA and CDR2 is SQIVND (reference sequence). Trimming took off 8 bases at V and 6 bases at J, with 14 bases between the two ends. The CDR3 is made up of 12 amino acids. CDR3 in amino acids: CASETGAGEQYF. In nucleotides, the CDR3 is TGTGCCAGTGAAACGGGAGCAGGCGAGCAGTACTTC. The full variable domain, its missing parts supplied by reference TRBV19 and TRBJ2-7, is DGGITQSPKYLFRKEGQNVTLSCEQNLNHDAMYWYRQDPGQGLRLIYYSQIVNDFQKGDIAEGYSVSREKKESFPLTVTSAQKNPTAFYLCASETGAGEQYFGPGTRLTVT.

This clone was detected only once. This chain links TRBV5-1 with TRBJ1-4; D ambiguous. V shed 4 bases and J shed 4 bases, with 8 bases lying between them. The CDR3 runs to 13 residues. The germline V gene has CDR1 SGHRS and CDR2 YFSETQ. CDR3 region: CASSREGNEKLFF. The CDR3 coding sequence is TGCGCCAGCAGCAGGGAGGGTAATGAAAAACTGTTTTTT.

The chain couples TRBV6-1 to TRBJ2-7; 10 bases agree with TRBD2. This CDR3 spans 14 amino acids. The J segment lost 2 bases and the V segment lost 7 bases, leaving 5 bases of the junction unmatched. Germline V gene lookup returns CDR1 MNHNS and CDR2 SASEGT. The CDR3 reads CASMGLAPTYEQYF. DNA of the CDR3: TGTGCCAGCATGGGACTAGCGCCCACCTACGAGCAGTACTTC.

The chain links TRBV18 to TRBJ2-2; D remains unclear. CDR3 size: 16 residues. Germline values: CDR1 KGHSH, CDR2 LQKENI. V dropped 1 base and J dropped 0 bases, with 9 bases sitting between them. CDR3 sequence: CASSPLNQANTGELFF. CDR3 nucleotide sequence: TGTGCCAGCTCACCACTGAACCAGGCGAACACCGGGGAGCTGTTTTTT.

This rearrangement joins TRBV27 to TRBJ2-1; unclear D gene. CDR1 is MNHEY, CDR2 SMNVEV, per germline (reference sequence). The CDR3 is 11 residues long. Trimming took 4 bases from V and 8 from J, leaving 6 bases between them. The CDR3 DNA sequence: TGTGCCAGCAGTTCCGACGATGAGCAGTTCTTC. Translated: CASSSDDEQFF.

This rearrangement joins TRBV27 to TRBJ2-7; 12 bases are shared with TRBD1. Trimming at V came to 5 bases and at J to 8 bases, leaving 10 bases not matched to a gene. CDR1 MNHEY and CDR2 SMNVEV come from the germline V gene (reference sequence). There are 15 residues in the CDR3. The CDR3: CASSMSGTGGKKQYF. CDR3 nucleotides: TGTGCCAGCAGTATGTCCGGGACAGGGGGCAAGAAGCAGTACTTC.

This clone was detected once. The chain employs TRBV30 and TRBJ1-5, with D hard to call. V dropped 0 bases and J dropped 5 bases, with 11 bases sitting between them. Germline lookup yields CDR1 GTSNPN and CDR2 SVGIG (reference sequence). CDR3 length: 14 amino acids. CDR3 DNA: TGTGCCTGGAGTGTTGCGGCAGCTTATCAGCCCCAGCATTTT. Protein: CAWSVAAAYQPQHF.

The rearrangement links TRBV18 to TRBJ2-3, with D uncertain. This CDR3 has 13 amino acids. The germline CDR1 and CDR2 sequences are KGHSH and LQKENI. Trimming took 5 bases from V and 0 from J, leaving 6 bases between them. The CDR3 DNA follows: TGTGCCAGCTCAGAGGCTAGCACAGATACGCAGTATTTT. Translating it yields CASSEASTDTQYF.

The CDR3 loop reads CASSYSVVSGNTIYF. The CDR3 DNA is TGTGCCAGCAGTTACTCGGTGGTCTCTGGAAACACCATATATTTT. The chain links TRBV6-5 to TRBJ1-3; D is unclear. Trimming left V 0 bases short and J 0 bases short, with 6 bases between. The CDR3 totals 15 residues. Germline lookup yields CDR1 MNHEY and CDR2 SVGAGI.

The rearrangement joins TRBV19 to TRBJ1-2; unclear D gene. V was clipped by 3 bases and J by 8 bases, with 13 bases between them. The CDR3 covers 13 residues. Looked up from germline, CDR1 is LNHDA and CDR2 is SQIVND (reference sequence). CDR3: CASSMRGVGGYTF. In nucleotides, the CDR3 is TGTGCCAGTAGTATGCGGGGTGTAGGGGGCTACACCTTC.

This clone was picked up one time. The V and J genes are TRBV19 and TRBJ1-5; D is unclear. The V gene's germline CDR1 is LNHDA and CDR2 SQIVND (reference sequence). Trimming removed 5 bases at V and 1 base at J, with 9 bases between. This CDR3 spans 14 amino acids. Here the CDR3 DNA reads TGTGCCAGTAGTCCCCGTTGGAGCAATCAGCCCCAGCATTTT. Amino acid sequence: CASSPRWSNQPQHF.

The V gene is TRBV7-3, the J gene TRBJ2-3; D not resolved. Germline V gene sequence: CDR1 SGHTA, CDR2 FQGTGA. V lost 5 bases and J lost 6, with 12 bases in between. There are 13 residues in the CDR3. The chain's CDR3 is CASSPAPRDTQYF. CDR3 DNA: TGTGCCAGCAGCCCGGCCCCCCGGGATACGCAGTATTTT.

The chain recombines TRBV5-1 with TRBJ1-1, with D hard to call. Germline loops: CDR1 SGHRS, CDR2 YFSETQ. The CDR3 is 14 amino acids. With 2 bases removed from V and 3 bases from J, the gap between germline ends came to 11 bases. The CDR3 here is CASSLRTAYTEAFF. The CDR3 nucleotides read TGCGCCAGCAGCTTAAGGACGGCCTACACTGAAGCTTTCTTT.

The chain couples TRBV4-2 to TRBJ2-7; TRBD1 might be the D (6 bases). CDR3 length: 13 amino acids. Trimming cost V 1 base and J 4 bases, with 8 bases left between them. Germline assignment: CDR1 LGHNA and CDR2 YNFKEQ. The CDR3 DNA is TGTGCCAGCAGCCAAGCTCAGGGGTACGAGCAGTACTTC. This codes for CASSQAQGYEQYF.